The 14 T cell receptor beta chains reported below all come from one sample, sequenced in a study of T cells after yellow fever vaccination. TCRdb called the 5' RACE reads again in MiXCR, with one record for every CDR3 protein. In the table there are about 300,000 distinct CDR3 sequences, approximately 10% of which are singletons. Sample: CD4+ T cells sorted from PBMCs, taken 5 days after the yellow fever booster vaccination. The receptors stem from a man younger than 35 who received the YFV17D yellow fever vaccine.

The chain couples TRBV29-1 to TRBJ2-1, with 12 bases that match TRBD2. The CDR3 is made up of 15 amino acids. Germline V gene sequence: CDR1 SQVTM, CDR2 ANQGSEA. Trimming took 4 bases from V and 2 from J; bases not matched to a gene: 3. Here the CDR3 reads CSVGTSGNTYNEQFF. The CDR3, as DNA: TGCAGCGTTGGGACTAGCGGGAATACCTACAATGAGCAGTTCTTC.

The sample holds many counts of this clonotype. The V gene is TRBV3-1, the J gene TRBJ2-3, with TRBD2 identical over 8 bases. This CDR3 has 18 residues. The trim removed 5 bases at V and 3 bases at J, leaving 16 bases unmatched. The germline gives CDR1 LGHDT, CDR2 YNNKEL (reference sequence). The CDR3 coding sequence is TGTGCCAGCAGCTCCCTGCCGGGAAGTAGCGGGGTAACAGATACGCAGTATTTT. Protein sequence: CASSSLPGSSGVTDTQYF.

The chain couples TRBV20-1 to TRBJ1-6; 10 nucleotides agree with TRBD1. The CDR3 is made up of 14 amino acids. The trim removed 1 base at V and 10 bases at J, leaving 4 bases unmatched. CDR1 is DFQATT, CDR2 SNEGSKA, per germline (reference sequence). This CDR3 is CSARAGTGVSPLHF. The CDR3 bases are TGCAGTGCTAGAGCAGGGACAGGGGTCTCACCCCTCCACTTT.

This chain uses TRBV5-4 with TRBJ2-1, with D tentatively TRBD1 (6 bases). The CDR3 has 16 amino acids. Germline V gene lookup returns CDR1 SGHNT and CDR2 YYREEE (reference sequence). V was pared by 4 bases and J by 8 bases, with 22 bases between. CDR3 DNA: TGTGCCAGCAGCCCCACTCGGACAGACCGGAGGCATGAGCAGTTCTTC. It is translated as CASSPTRTDRRHEQFF.

This clonotype was picked up many times. The genes are TRBV6-2 or TRBV6-3 and TRBJ2-2; D unclear. The CDR3 sequence is 17 residues long. Trimming removed 7 bases from V and 2 bases from J, with 20 bases in between. Germline V gene lookup returns CDR1 MNHEY and CDR2 SVGEGT. The chain's CDR3 is CASKDPPRRINTGELFF. CDR3 in DNA: TGTGCCAGCAAGGACCCCCCGCGGCGAATCAACACCGGGGAGCTGTTTTTT.

The CDR3 protein is CASSIDRRLEQFF. In nucleotides, the CDR3 is TGTGCCAGTAGTATAGATCGGAGACTGGAGCAGTTCTTC. The rearrangement uses TRBV19 and TRBJ2-1, with D unresolved. The V gene lost 0 bases and the J gene lost 10 bases, with 10 bases spanning the gap. In germline, CDR1 is LNHDA, CDR2 SQIVND (reference sequence). The CDR3 is 13 amino acids.

This clonotype was found a few times. The DNA of the CDR3 is TGTGCCAGCAGTTACACGCCCGGGACTAGCGGACAACACGAGCAGTTCTTC. Its protein product is CASSYTPGTSGQHEQFF. This chain joins TRBV6-2 or TRBV6-3 and TRBJ2-1; 11 positions agree with TRBD2. Germline V gives CDR1 MNHEY, CDR2 SVGEGT. The CDR3 has 17 amino acids. V trimming: 2 bases; J trimming: 10 bases; junction bases outside the gene matches: 13.

This clonotype was counted once. The J gene is TRBJ2-7, the V gene TRBV5-4, with 7 bases fitting TRBD1. Germline V gene sequence: CDR1 SGHNT, CDR2 YYREEE (reference sequence). V was pared by 0 bases and J by 4 bases, with 10 bases of the junction left unmatched. The CDR3 runs 16 residues. Here the CDR3 reads CASSLGGTASPYEQYV. The CDR3 DNA sequence: TGTGCCAGCAGCTTGGGGGGGACAGCGTCCCCTTACGAGCAGTACGTC.

The rearrangement joins TRBV28 to TRBJ2-7; D is perhaps TRBD1 (6 bases). The CDR3 consists of 14 residues. Germline lookup yields CDR1 MDHEN and CDR2 SYDVKM. In DNA form, the CDR3 reads TGTGCCAGCAGTTCGGACAGCCTGACCTACGAGAAGTACGTC. It encodes CASSSDSLTYEKYV.

This clonotype was seen at least ten times. The rearrangement links TRBV5-6 to TRBJ2-7; 9 nucleotides align to TRBD1. CDR1 is SGHDT, CDR2 YYEEEE, per germline. Germline trimming cut 1 base from V and 3 bases from J; bases unmatched to any gene: 5. This CDR3 comprises 15 residues. CDR3 DNA sequence: TGTGCCAGCAGCTTGCTAGACAGGGGGTTCTACGAGCAGTACTTC. Residues: CASSLLDRGFYEQYF.

This chain joins TRBV20-1 and TRBJ1-5; a weak D match, TRBD1 (6 bases). CDR1 and CDR2 (germline): DFQATT, SNEGSKA (reference sequence). The CDR3 covers 13 residues. V shed 0 bases and J shed 4 bases, with 7 bases lying between them. CDR3 nucleotides: TGCAGTGCTAGAGAAGACAGGAATCAGCCCCAGCATTTT. It yields the protein CSAREDRNQPQHF.

This clonotype was seen ten or more times. The rearrangement links TRBV7-2 to TRBJ2-3, with 10 bases fitting TRBD2. The germline gives CDR1 SGHTA, CDR2 FQGNSA. V lost 2 bases, J lost 1 base, and 6 bases stayed unmatched. The CDR3 covers 17 residues. The CDR3 sequence: CASSLSALAGGTDTQYF. The CDR3 DNA is TGTGCCAGCAGCTTATCCGCGCTAGCGGGGGGCACAGATACGCAGTATTTT.

V usage is TRBV5-1 and J usage is TRBJ2-5; D possibly corresponds to TRBD2 (6 bases). Between the trimmed V and J ends, which lost 0 bases and 5 bases, there was a span of 17 bases. The V gene's germline CDR1 is SGHRS and CDR2 YFSETQ. This CDR3 contains 16 residues. The CDR3 region is CASSLAEAGLRETQYF. CDR3 nucleotides: TGCGCCAGCAGCTTGGCCGAGGCGGGACTGCGGGAGACCCAGTACTTC.

This clonotype has a handful of counts. The chain has TRBV6-1 and TRBJ2-7; D is perhaps TRBD1 (5 bases). Germline V lookup: CDR1 MNHNS, CDR2 SASEGT. CDR3 length: 14 amino acids. V was shortened by 6 bases and J by 3 bases, with 15 bases between the two germline ends. The CDR3 region is CASRVAGKSYEQYV. CDR3 nucleotides: TGTGCCAGCAGGGTGGCAGGGAAAAGCTACGAGCAGTACGTC.